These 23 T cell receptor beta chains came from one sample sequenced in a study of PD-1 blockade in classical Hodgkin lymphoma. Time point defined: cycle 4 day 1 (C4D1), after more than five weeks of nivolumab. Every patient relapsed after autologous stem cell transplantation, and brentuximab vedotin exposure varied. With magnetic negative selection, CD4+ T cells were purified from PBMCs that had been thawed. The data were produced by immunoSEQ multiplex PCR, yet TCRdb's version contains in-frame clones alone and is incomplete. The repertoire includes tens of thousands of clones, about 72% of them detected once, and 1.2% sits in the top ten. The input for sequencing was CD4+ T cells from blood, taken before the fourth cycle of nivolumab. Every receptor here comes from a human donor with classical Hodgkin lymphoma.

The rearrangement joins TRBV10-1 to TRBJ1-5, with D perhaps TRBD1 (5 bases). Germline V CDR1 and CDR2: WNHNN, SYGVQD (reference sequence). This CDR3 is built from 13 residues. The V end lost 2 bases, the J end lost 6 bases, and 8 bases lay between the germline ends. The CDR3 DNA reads TGCGCCAGCAGTGAGGGGGGGAGTCAGCCCCAGCATTTT. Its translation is CASSEGGSQPQHF.

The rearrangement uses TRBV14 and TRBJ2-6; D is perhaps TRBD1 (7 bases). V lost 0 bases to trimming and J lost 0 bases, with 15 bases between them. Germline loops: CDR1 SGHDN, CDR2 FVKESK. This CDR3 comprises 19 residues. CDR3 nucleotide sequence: TGTGCCAGCAGCCAAGAAAATCAGGGGGGCGGCTCTGGGGCCAACGTCCTGACTTTC. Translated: CASSQENQGGGSGANVLTF.

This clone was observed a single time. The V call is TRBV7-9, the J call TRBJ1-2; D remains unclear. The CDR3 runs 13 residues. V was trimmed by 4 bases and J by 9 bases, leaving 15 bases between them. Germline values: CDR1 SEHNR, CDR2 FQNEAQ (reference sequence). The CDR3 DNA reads TGTGCCAGCAGCTCCGATACCGCCGAGCGCTACACCTTC. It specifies CASSSDTAERYTF.

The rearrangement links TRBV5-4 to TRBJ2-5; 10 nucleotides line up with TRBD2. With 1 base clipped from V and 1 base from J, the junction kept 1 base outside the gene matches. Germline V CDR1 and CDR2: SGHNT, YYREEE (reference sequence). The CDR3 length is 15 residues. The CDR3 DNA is TGTGCCAGCAGCTTGAGGACTAGCGGCCAAGAGACCCAGTACTTC. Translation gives CASSLRTSGQETQYF. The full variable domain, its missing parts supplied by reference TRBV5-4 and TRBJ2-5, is ETGVTQSPTHLIKTRGQQVTLRCSSQSGHNTVSWYQQALGQGPQFIFQYYREEENGRGNFPPRFSGLQFPNYSSELNVNALELDDSALYLCASSLRTSGQETQYFGPGTRLLVL.

CDR3 bases: TGTGCCAGCAGCTTGGGACTAGGCTACAATGAGCAGTTCTTC. This codes for CASSLGLGYNEQFF. The chain carries TRBV11-2 and TRBJ2-1, with 8 bases identical to TRBD2. The CDR3 spans 14 residues. J lost 3 bases, V lost 3 bases, and 1 base had no gene match. From germline, CDR1 is SGHAT and CDR2 FQNNGV. The whole variable domain, filled in from reference TRBV11-2 and TRBJ2-1, reads EAGVAQSPRYKIIEKRQSVAFWCNPISGHATLYWYQQILGQGPKLLIQFQNNGVVDDSQLPKDRFSAERLKGVDSTLKIQPAKLEDSAVYLCASSLGLGYNEQFFGPGTRLTVL.

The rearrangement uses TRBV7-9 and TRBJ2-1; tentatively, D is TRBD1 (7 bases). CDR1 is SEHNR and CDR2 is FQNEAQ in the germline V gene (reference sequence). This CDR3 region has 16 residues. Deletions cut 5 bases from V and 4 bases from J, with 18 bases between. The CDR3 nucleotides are TGTGCCAGCAGCCCCGAGGGGGGACAGACGTACAATGAGCAGTTCTTC. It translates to CASSPEGGQTYNEQFF.

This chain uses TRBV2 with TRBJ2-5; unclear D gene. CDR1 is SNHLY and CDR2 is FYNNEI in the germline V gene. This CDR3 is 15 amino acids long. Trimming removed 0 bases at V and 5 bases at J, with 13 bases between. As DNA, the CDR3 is TGTGCCAGCAGTGAAGCCTACAGCGAGAGGGAGACCCAGTACTTC. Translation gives CASSEAYSERETQYF.

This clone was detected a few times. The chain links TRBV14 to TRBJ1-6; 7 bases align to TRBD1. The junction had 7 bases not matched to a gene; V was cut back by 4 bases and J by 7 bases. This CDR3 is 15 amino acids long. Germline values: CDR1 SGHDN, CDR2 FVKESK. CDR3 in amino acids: CASSPNRGWNSPLHF. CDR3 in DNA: TGTGCCAGCAGCCCAAACAGGGGATGGAATTCACCCCTCCACTTT.

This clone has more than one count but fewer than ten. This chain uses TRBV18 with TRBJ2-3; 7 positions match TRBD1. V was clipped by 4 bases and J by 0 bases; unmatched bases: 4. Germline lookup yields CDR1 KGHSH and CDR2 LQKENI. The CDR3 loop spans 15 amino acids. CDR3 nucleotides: TGTGCCAGCTCACTACAGACAGGGAGCACAGATACGCAGTATTTT. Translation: CASSLQTGSTDTQYF.

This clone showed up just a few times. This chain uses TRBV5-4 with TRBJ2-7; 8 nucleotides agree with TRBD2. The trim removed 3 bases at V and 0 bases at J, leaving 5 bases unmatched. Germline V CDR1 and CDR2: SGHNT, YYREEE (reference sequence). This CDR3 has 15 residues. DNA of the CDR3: TGTGCCAGCAGCTCGGGGGGGTTTAGCTCCTACGAGCAGTACTTC. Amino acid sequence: CASSSGGFSSYEQYF. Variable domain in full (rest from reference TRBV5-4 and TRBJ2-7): ETGVTQSPTHLIKTRGQQVTLRCSSQSGHNTVSWYQQALGQGPQFIFQYYREEENGRGNFPPRFSGLQFPNYSSELNVNALELDDSALYLCASSSGGFSSYEQYFGPGTRLTVT.

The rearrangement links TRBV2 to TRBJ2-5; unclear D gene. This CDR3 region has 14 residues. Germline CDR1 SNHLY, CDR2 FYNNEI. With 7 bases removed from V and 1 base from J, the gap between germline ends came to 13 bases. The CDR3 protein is CASTSGRLQETQYF. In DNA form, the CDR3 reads TGTGCCAGCACTTCAGGACGCCTCCAAGAGACCCAGTACTTC.

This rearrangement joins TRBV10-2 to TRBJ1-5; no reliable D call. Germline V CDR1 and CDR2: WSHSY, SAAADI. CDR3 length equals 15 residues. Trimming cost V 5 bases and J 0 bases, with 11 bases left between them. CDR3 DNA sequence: TGCGCCAGCAGTTTAGGACGGTATAGCAATCAGCCCCAGCATTTT. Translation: CASSLGRYSNQPQHF.

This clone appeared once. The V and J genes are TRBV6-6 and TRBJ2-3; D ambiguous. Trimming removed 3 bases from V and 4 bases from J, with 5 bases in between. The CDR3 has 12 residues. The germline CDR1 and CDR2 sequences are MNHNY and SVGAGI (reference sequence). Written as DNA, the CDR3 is TGTGCCAGCAGTTATGATCCAGATACGCAGTATTTT. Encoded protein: CASSYDPDTQYF.

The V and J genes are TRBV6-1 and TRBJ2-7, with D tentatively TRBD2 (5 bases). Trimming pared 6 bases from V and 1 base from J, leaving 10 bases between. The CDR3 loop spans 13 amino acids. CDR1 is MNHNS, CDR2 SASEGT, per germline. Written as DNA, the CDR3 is TGTGCCAGCAGATACCGGGGATCCTACGAGCAGTACTTC. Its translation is CASRYRGSYEQYF.

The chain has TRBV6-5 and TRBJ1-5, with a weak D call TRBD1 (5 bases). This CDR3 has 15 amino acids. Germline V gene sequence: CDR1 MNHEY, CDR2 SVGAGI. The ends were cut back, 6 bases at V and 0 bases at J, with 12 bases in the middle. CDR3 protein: CASRPPGPSNQPQHF. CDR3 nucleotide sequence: TGTGCCAGCAGACCTCCAGGGCCTAGCAATCAGCCCCAGCATTTT.

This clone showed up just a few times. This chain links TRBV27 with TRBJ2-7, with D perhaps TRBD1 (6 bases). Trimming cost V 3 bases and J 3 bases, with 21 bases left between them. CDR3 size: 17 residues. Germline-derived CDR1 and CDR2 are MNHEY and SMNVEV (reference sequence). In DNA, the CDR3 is TGTGCCAGCAGTTTGTTGGGGGAGCACAGGGTCCTCTACGAGCAGTACTTC. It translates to CASSLLGEHRVLYEQYF.

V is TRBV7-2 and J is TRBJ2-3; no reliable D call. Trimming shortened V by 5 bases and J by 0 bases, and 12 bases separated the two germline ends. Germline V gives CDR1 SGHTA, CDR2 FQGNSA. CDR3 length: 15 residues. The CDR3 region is CASSPRIASTDTQYF. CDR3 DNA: TGTGCCAGCAGCCCCAGAATAGCAAGCACAGATACGCAGTATTTT.

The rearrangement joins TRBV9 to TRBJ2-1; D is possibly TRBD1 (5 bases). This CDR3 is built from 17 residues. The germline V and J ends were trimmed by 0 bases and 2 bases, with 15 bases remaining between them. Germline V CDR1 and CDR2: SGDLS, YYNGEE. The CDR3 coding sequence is TGTGCCAGCAGCGTAGACCCCGGACACTATACCTACAATGAGCAGTTCTTC. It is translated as CASSVDPGHYTYNEQFF.

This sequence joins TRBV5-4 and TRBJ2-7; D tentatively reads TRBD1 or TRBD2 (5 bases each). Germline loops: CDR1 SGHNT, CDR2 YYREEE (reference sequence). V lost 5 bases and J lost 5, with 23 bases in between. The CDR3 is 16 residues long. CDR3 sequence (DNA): TGTGCCAGCAGTCACAGAGGTGTCGGGGCTATCGACGAGCAGTACTTC. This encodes CASSHRGVGAIDEQYF.

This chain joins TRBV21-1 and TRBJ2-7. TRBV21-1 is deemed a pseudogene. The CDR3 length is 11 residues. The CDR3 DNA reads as TGTGGGGTCTCAATTCACCACGAGCAGTACTTC. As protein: CGVSIHHEQYF.

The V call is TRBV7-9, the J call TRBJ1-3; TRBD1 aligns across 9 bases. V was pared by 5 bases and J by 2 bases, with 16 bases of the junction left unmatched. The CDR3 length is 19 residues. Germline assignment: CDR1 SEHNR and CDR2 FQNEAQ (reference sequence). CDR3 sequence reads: CASSRALQDRGETGNTIYF. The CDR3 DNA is TGTGCCAGCAGCCGGGCTTTACAGGACAGGGGTGAAACTGGAAACACCATATATTTT. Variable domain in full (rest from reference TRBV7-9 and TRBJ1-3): DTGVSQNPRHKITKRGQNVTFRCDPISEHNRLYWYRQTLGQGPEFLTYFQNEAQLEKSRLLSDRFSAERPKGSFSTLEIQRTEQGDSAMYLCASSRALQDRGETGNTIYFGEGSWLTVV.

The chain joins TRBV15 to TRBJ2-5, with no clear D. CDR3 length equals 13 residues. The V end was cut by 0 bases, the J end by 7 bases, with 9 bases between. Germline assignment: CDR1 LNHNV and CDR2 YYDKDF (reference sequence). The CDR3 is CATSRDSPGTQYF. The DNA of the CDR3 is TGTGCCACCAGCAGAGATTCGCCAGGGACCCAGTACTTC.

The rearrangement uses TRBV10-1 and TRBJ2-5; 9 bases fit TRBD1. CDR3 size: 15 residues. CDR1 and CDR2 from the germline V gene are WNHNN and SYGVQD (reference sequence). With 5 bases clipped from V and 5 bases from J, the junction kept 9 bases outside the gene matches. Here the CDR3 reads CASSPSDRGMETQYF. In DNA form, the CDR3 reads TGCGCCAGCAGTCCAAGTGACAGGGGGATGGAGACCCAGTACTTC.